This T cell receptor beta chain was sequenced in a study of glioma-infiltrating T cells after dendritic cell vaccination. Germline V CDR1 and CDR2: MNHEY, SMNVEV (reference sequence). V shed 4 bases, J shed 7 bases, and the junction held 3 bases outside the gene matches. The CDR3 spans 12 residues. This table comes from immunoSEQ multiplex PCR, and its TCRdb copy is limited to in-frame clones, with some not included. The data hold roughly 87,000 clones, with roughly 87% observed a single time. Stated time point: after dendritic cell vaccination, including at tumor progression/relapse. The receptor was derived from a human donor with glioblastoma. The rearrangement uses TRBV27 and TRBJ2-7; 8 positions agree with TRBD1. Sequences were derived from blood, sampled after dendritic cell vaccination. The CDR3 DNA is TGTGCCAGCAGTTGGACAGGGAAAGAGCAGTACTTC. The encoded protein is CASSWTGKEQYF.